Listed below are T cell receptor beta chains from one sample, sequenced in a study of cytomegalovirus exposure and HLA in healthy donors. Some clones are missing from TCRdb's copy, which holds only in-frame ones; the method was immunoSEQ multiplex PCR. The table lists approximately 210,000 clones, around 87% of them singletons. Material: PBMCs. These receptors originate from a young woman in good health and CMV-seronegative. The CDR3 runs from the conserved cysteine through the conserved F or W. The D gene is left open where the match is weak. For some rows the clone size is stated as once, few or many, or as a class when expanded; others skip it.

CDR3aa: CASSFVTSGRSSYNEQFF
CDR3nt: TGTGCCAGCAGTTTCGTTACTAGCGGGAGAAGTTCCTACAATGAGCAGTTCTTC
j_gene: TRBJ2-1
d_gene: TRBD2
abundance: NA
v_gene: TRBV27

CDR3aa: CASSLTYEQYF
CDR3nt: TGTGCCAGCAGTTTAACCTACGAGCAGTACTTC
j_gene: TRBJ2-7
d_gene: NA
abundance: NA
v_gene: TRBV2

CDR3aa: CASSERLAGVYEQYF
CDR3nt: TGCGCCAGCAGTGAGAGACTAGCGGGGGTCTACGAGCAGTACTTC
j_gene: TRBJ2-7
d_gene: TRBD2
abundance: NA
v_gene: TRBV10-1

CDR3aa: CASRSWDSQRANYGYTF
CDR3nt: TGTGCCAGCAGGTCCTGGGACAGCCAACGGGCTAACTATGGCTACACCTTC
j_gene: TRBJ1-2
d_gene: TRBD1
abundance: NA
v_gene: TRBV27

CDR3aa: CASSPTRWGTGTYEQYF
CDR3nt: TGTGCCAGCAGCCCCACCCGTTGGGGGACAGGGACATACGAGCAGTACTTC
j_gene: TRBJ2-7
d_gene: TRBD1
abundance: NA
v_gene: TRBV11-3

CDR3aa: CASSFGGASGDQGETQYF
CDR3nt: TGTGCCAGCAGTTTCGGGGGGGCTAGCGGGGATCAAGGGGAGACCCAGTACTTC
j_gene: TRBJ2-5
d_gene: TRBD2
abundance: NA
v_gene: TRBV28

CDR3aa: CAWTPSVGGAYYNEQFF
CDR3nt: TGTGCCTGGACCCCCAGTGTGGGGGGGGCATACTACAATGAGCAGTTCTTC
j_gene: TRBJ2-1
d_gene: NA
abundance: NA
v_gene: TRBV30

CDR3aa: CASDRGRETQYF
CDR3nt: TGTGCCAGCGACAGGGGGCGAGAGACCCAGTACTTC
j_gene: TRBJ2-5
d_gene: TRBD1
abundance: NA
v_gene: TRBV2

CDR3aa: CATRGGGYGYTF
CDR3nt: TGTGCCACCCGGGGGGGCGGCTATGGCTACACCTTC
j_gene: TRBJ1-2
d_gene: NA
abundance: NA
v_gene: TRBV25-1

CDR3aa: CASSPQRGGLEQFF
CDR3nt: TGCGCCAGCAGCCCTCAGCGGGGGGGCTTGGAGCAGTTCTTC
j_gene: TRBJ2-1
d_gene: TRBD2
abundance: NA
v_gene: TRBV5-1

CDR3aa: CAWSASGELFF
CDR3nt: TGTGCCTGGAGTGCCTCCGGGGAGCTGTTTTTT
j_gene: TRBJ2-2
d_gene: NA
abundance: NA
v_gene: TRBV30

CDR3aa: CASSRAGNYGYTF
CDR3nt: TGTGCCAGCAGCCGAGCAGGGAACTATGGCTACACCTTC
j_gene: TRBJ1-2
d_gene: NA
abundance: NA
v_gene: TRBV7-9

CDR3aa: CASSFTGDLDEQYF
CDR3nt: TGTGCCAGCAGTTTTACAGGGGACCTAGACGAGCAGTACTTC
j_gene: TRBJ2-7
d_gene: TRBD1
abundance: many
v_gene: TRBV27

CDR3aa: CASSLYRASYEQYF
CDR3nt: TGTGCCAGCAGTTTATACAGGGCGTCCTACGAGCAGTACTTC
j_gene: TRBJ2-7
d_gene: NA
abundance: NA
v_gene: TRBV28

CDR3aa: CASSTGTGGHTEAFF
CDR3nt: TGCGCCAGCAGCACCGGGACAGGGGGCCACACTGAAGCTTTCTTT
j_gene: TRBJ1-1
d_gene: TRBD1
abundance: NA
v_gene: TRBV5-1

CDR3aa: CASRGLDEKLFF
CDR3nt: TGCGCCAGCAGGGGCTTGGATGAAAAACTGTTTTTT
j_gene: TRBJ1-4
d_gene: NA
abundance: NA
v_gene: TRBV4-1

CDR3aa: CASHRTGSFWPQHF
CDR3nt: TGTGCCAGCCACAGGACAGGGTCGTTCTGGCCCCAGCATTTT
j_gene: TRBJ1-5
d_gene: TRBD1
abundance: NA
v_gene: TRBV6-6

CDR3aa: CASTTGTGGTEAFF
CDR3nt: TGTGCCAGTACCACCGGGACAGGGGGCACTGAAGCTTTCTTT
j_gene: TRBJ1-1
d_gene: TRBD1
abundance: once
v_gene: TRBV19

CDR3aa: CASRTGGATNEKLFF
CDR3nt: TGTGCCAGCAGAACAGGGGGCGCAACTAATGAAAAACTGTTTTTT
j_gene: TRBJ1-4
d_gene: TRBD1
abundance: once
v_gene: TRBV5-8

CDR3aa: CASSMKWQNEQFF
CDR3nt: TGTGCCAGTAGTATGAAATGGCAGAATGAGCAGTTCTTC
j_gene: TRBJ2-1
d_gene: NA
abundance: NA
v_gene: TRBV19

CDR3aa: CASSLGRFLQGQETQYF
CDR3nt: TGTGCCAGCAGCTTAGGGAGATTTCTACAGGGACAAGAGACCCAGTACTTC
j_gene: TRBJ2-5
d_gene: NA
abundance: NA
v_gene: TRBV7-6

CDR3aa: CASRGATNSPLHF
CDR3nt: TGTGCCAGCAGAGGGGCCACTAATTCACCCCTCCACTTT
j_gene: TRBJ1-6
d_gene: NA
abundance: NA
v_gene: TRBV2

CDR3aa: CASSPPGQGNQPQHF
CDR3nt: TGTGCCAGCTCACCACCCGGACAGGGGAATCAGCCCCAGCATTTT
j_gene: TRBJ1-5
d_gene: TRBD1
abundance: NA
v_gene: TRBV18

CDR3aa: CASSPSYEQYF
CDR3nt: TGTGCCAGCAGTCCTTCCTACGAGCAGTACTTC
j_gene: TRBJ2-7
d_gene: NA
abundance: NA
v_gene: TRBV7-2

CDR3aa: CASIPGLAISTDTQYF
CDR3nt: TGTGCCAGCATCCCGGGACTAGCGATTAGCACAGATACGCAGTATTTT
j_gene: TRBJ2-3
d_gene: TRBD2
abundance: NA
v_gene: TRBV5-8

CDR3aa: CASSPTYFQETQYF
CDR3nt: TGTGCCAGCAGTCCTACCTACTTCCAAGAGACCCAGTACTTC
j_gene: TRBJ2-5
d_gene: NA
abundance: NA
v_gene: TRBV6-4

CDR3aa: CASSLGPASPDTQYF
CDR3nt: TGCGCCAGCAGCTTGGGTCCGGCTAGCCCAGATACGCAGTATTTT
j_gene: TRBJ2-3
d_gene: NA
abundance: NA
v_gene: TRBV5-1

CDR3aa: CSSSLMSSEAFF
CDR3nt: TGTTCCAGCAGCTTAATGAGTTCTGAAGCTTTCTTT
j_gene: TRBJ1-1
d_gene: NA
abundance: NA
v_gene: TRBV7-9

CDR3aa: CASSIRQAPTEAFF
CDR3nt: TGTGCCAGCAGCATCCGACAGGCCCCCACTGAAGCTTTCTTT
j_gene: TRBJ1-1
d_gene: NA
abundance: few
v_gene: TRBV5-5

CDR3aa: CASSIGRETQYF
CDR3nt: TGTGCCAGTAGTATAGGGCGGGAGACCCAGTACTTC
j_gene: TRBJ2-5
d_gene: NA
abundance: NA
v_gene: TRBV19

CDR3aa: CSVAGREGLREQFF
CDR3nt: TGCAGCGTTGCGGGGCGGGAGGGCCTCCGTGAGCAGTTCTTC
j_gene: TRBJ2-1
d_gene: TRBD2
abundance: NA
v_gene: TRBV29-1

CDR3aa: CAWSGVKREARGNEQFF
CDR3nt: TGTGCCTGGAGTGGAGTAAAGCGGGAAGCGCGTGGCAATGAGCAGTTCTTC
j_gene: TRBJ2-1
d_gene: TRBD2
abundance: NA
v_gene: TRBV30